The clone carrying this TCR beta chain was recorded once. The antigen is not known. These data originate in a study of early T cells in non-severe SARS-CoV-2 infection. Study in general: The input, bulk RNA from unsorted whole blood, was sequenced, and chains were unpaired.

cDNA molecules, individually, were tagged with unique molecular identifiers. In TCRdb, the 5' RACE reads were re-called with MiXCR into one record per CDR3 protein. This sample has about 77,000 distinct CDR3 sequences, with about 16% found just once. Findings and caveats of the study: Clonotype matching in VDJdb favored anti-spike CD8 responses and did not capture private and CD4 specificities.

Germline assignment: CDR1 DFQATT and CDR2 SNEGSKA (reference sequence). Trimming removed 5 bases from V and 7 bases from J; junction bases left unmatched: 3. The CDR3 runs to 14 residues. Sequenced: whole blood. The rearrangement links TRBV20-1 to TRBJ2-2, with 14 bases lining up with TRBD2. The sequence was collected from an adult who was a healthcare worker with PCR-confirmed SARS-CoV-2 infection or an uninfected control (not recorded which). CDR3 nucleotide sequence: TGCAGTGCTGGGACTAGCGGGAGAGGCGGGGAGCTGTTTTTT. Amino acids: CSAGTSGRGGELFF.